The rows below give T cell receptor beta chains drawn from one sample of a study of cytomegalovirus exposure and HLA in healthy donors. Generated by immunoSEQ multiplex PCR, the TCRdb table keeps only in-frame clones and is missing some. The sample lists more than 120,000 clones; approximately 90% were seen once. Sequences were obtained from PBMCs. All receptors derive from a man between 18 and 35 years old in good health and CMV-seropositive. Each CDR3 is given with its conserved first and last residue. The D gene is left open where the match is weak. Expanded clones are given a class, and other clones once, few, many or no size at all.

V gene	clone size	D gene	J gene	CDR3 protein	CDR3 DNA
TRBV28	NA	TRBD1	TRBJ2-7	CASSSGQVTPEQYF	TGTGCCAGCAGTTCGGGACAGGTCACCCCCGAGCAGTACTTC
TRBV19	NA	NA	TRBJ1-1	CATQAREHTEAFF	TGTGCCACTCAAGCAAGGGAGCACACTGAAGCTTTCTTT
TRBV19	NA	TRBD1	TRBJ1-1	CASSIAQGANTEAFF	TGTGCCAGTAGTATAGCTCAGGGGGCGAACACTGAAGCTTTCTTT
TRBV7-2	once	TRBD1	TRBJ2-7	CASSLPGTGSYEQYF	TGTGCCAGCAGCTTGCCCGGGACAGGGAGTTACGAGCAGTACTTC
TRBV2	NA	TRBD2	TRBJ2-1	CASRWSGGANEQFF	TGTGCCAGCAGATGGAGCGGGGGGGCCAATGAGCAGTTCTTC
TRBV2	many	NA	TRBJ2-2	CASSPTGMSTGELFF	TGTGCCAGCAGTCCTACAGGGATGAGCACCGGGGAGCTGTTTTTT
TRBV19	NA	NA	TRBJ1-1	CASSQEIRANTEAFF	TGTGCCAGTAGTCAAGAGATCAGGGCGAACACTGAAGCTTTCTTT
TRBV5-1	NA	NA	TRBJ1-1	CASRFDRNTEAFF	TGCGCCAGCAGATTCGACAGGAACACTGAAGCTTTCTTT
TRBV5-4	NA	TRBD2	TRBJ2-2	CASSPSGGLAVYTGELFF	TGTGCCAGCAGCCCCTCGGGGGGACTAGCGGTATACACCGGGGAGCTGTTTTTT
TRBV5-5	once	NA	TRBJ1-4	CASSLGLTTNEKLFF	TGTGCCAGCAGCTTGGGACTGACAACTAATGAAAAACTGTTTTTT
TRBV29-1	NA	TRBD2	TRBJ2-5	CSVDGTSGGARQTQYF	TGCAGCGTTGATGGGACTAGCGGGGGAGCCAGGCAGACCCAGTACTTC
TRBV11-2	once	TRBD2	TRBJ2-1	CASSLDRVAGAVSNEQFF	TGTGCCAGCAGCTTAGATCGGGTAGCGGGGGCCGTCAGCAATGAGCAGTTCTTC
TRBV5-8	NA	NA	TRBJ1-6	CASSLERGRGSPLHF	TGTGCCAGCAGCTTGGAGAGGGGGAGAGGGTCACCCCTCCACTTT
TRBV19	NA	TRBD1	TRBJ1-2	CASRSRRDSYYGYTF	TGTGCCAGTAGATCCAGACGGGACAGCTACTATGGCTACACCTTC
TRBV30	NA	TRBD1	TRBJ1-4	CAWGLGQGPEKLFF	TGTGCCTGGGGCTTAGGACAGGGCCCTGAAAAACTGTTTTTT
TRBV7-6	NA	TRBD2	TRBJ2-3	CASSLALLAGADTDTQYF	TGTGCCAGCAGCTTAGCTCTACTAGCGGGGGCCGACACAGATACGCAGTATTTT
TRBV14	NA	TRBD1	TRBJ2-7	CASSQPDRGFYEQYF	TGTGCCAGCAGCCAGCCGGACAGGGGATTCTACGAGCAGTACTTC
TRBV4-1	once	TRBD1	TRBJ2-7	CASSQDWGTGVYEQYF	TGCGCCAGCAGCCAAGATTGGGGGACAGGGGTTTACGAGCAGTACTTC
TRBV4-1	NA	NA	TRBJ1-4	CASSPFRGEKLFF	TGCGCCAGCAGCCCCTTCCGTGGCGAAAAACTGTTTTTT
TRBV6-5	NA	TRBD1	TRBJ1-2	CASRAPTGLRGYTF	TGTGCCAGCAGGGCCCCGACAGGGCTGCGGGGCTACACCTTC
TRBV30	NA	NA	TRBJ2-7	CAWSRGTYEQYF	TGTGCCTGGAGTAGGGGAACCTACGAGCAGTACTTC
TRBV20-1	few	NA	TRBJ1-2	CSASRDGYTF	TGCAGTGCTAGCAGGGATGGCTACACCTTC
TRBV5-6	NA	TRBD1	TRBJ2-2	CASTFGTGNTGELFF	TGTGCCAGCACCTTTGGGACAGGGAACACCGGGGAGCTGTTTTTT
TRBV7-2	NA	TRBD2	TRBJ2-2	CASSPVRLAGGTGELFF	TGTGCCAGCAGCCCCGTCAGGCTAGCGGGAGGGACCGGGGAGCTGTTTTTT
TRBV6-1	NA	TRBD1	TRBJ2-3	CATYRGSSTDTQYF	TGTGCCACCTACAGGGGCTCATCCACAGATACGCAGTATTTT
TRBV19	NA	NA	TRBJ2-3	CASSPSAGDTQYF	TGTGCCAGTAGTCCAAGTGCCGGGGATACGCAGTATTTT
TRBV28	NA	NA	TRBJ1-4	CASSSGGTNEKLFF	TGTGCCAGCAGTTCTGGCGGGACTAATGAAAAACTGTTTTTT
TRBV2	once	NA	TRBJ2-7	CASSSVAGSYEQYF	TGTGCCAGCAGTTCCGTGGCAGGGTCCTACGAGCAGTACTTC
TRBV19	NA	TRBD1	TRBJ1-2	CASSIGTGRSYGYTF	TGTGCCAGTAGTATCGGGACAGGGAGATCCTATGGCTACACCTTC
TRBV7-2	NA	NA	TRBJ2-3	CASSGPTPSTDTQYF	TGTGCCAGCAGCGGGCCGACACCGAGCACAGATACGCAGTATTTT
TRBV7-9	NA	TRBD1	TRBJ1-1	CASSSTGGSTEAFF	TGTGCCAGCAGCTCGACAGGGGGCTCGACTGAAGCTTTCTTT
TRBV9	NA	NA	TRBJ2-2	CASSVSVGGNTGELFF	TGTGCCAGCAGCGTATCTGTGGGGGGGAACACCGGGGAGCTGTTTTTT
TRBV4-1	NA	TRBD1	TRBJ2-5	CASSRTGGDYQETQYF	TGCGCCAGCAGCCGGACAGGGGGGGACTACCAAGAGACCCAGTACTTC
TRBV4-2	NA	NA	TRBJ2-1	CASSQDINNEQFF	TGTGCCAGCAGCCAAGATATTAACAATGAGCAGTTCTTC
TRBV25-1	NA	TRBD1	TRBJ1-6	CASSAGGSYNSPLHF	TGTGCCAGCAGTGCAGGGGGCTCCTATAATTCACCCCTCCACTTT
TRBV5-4	NA	NA	TRBJ2-6	CASSPVPGSGGANVLTF	TGTGCCAGCAGCCCCGTACCTGGTTCGGGTGGGGCCAACGTCCTGACTTTC
TRBV5-4	NA	TRBD1	TRBJ2-5	CASSRGQGFGETQYF	TGTGCCAGCAGCCGGGGACAGGGATTCGGGGAGACCCAGTACTTC
TRBV28	NA	NA	TRBJ1-5	CASSLSVNQPQHF	TGTGCCAGCAGTTTATCAGTTAATCAGCCCCAGCATTTT
TRBV5-6	NA	NA	TRBJ2-3	CASSLRSPLGTDAQYF	TGTGCCAGCAGCCTACGCAGCCCGTTGGGCACAGATGCGCAGTATTTT
TRBV4-1	NA	NA	TRBJ2-1	CASSQAFYRVERANEQFF	TGCGCCAGCAGCCAAGCCTTCTACAGGGTGGAGAGGGCCAATGAGCAGTTCTTC
TRBV27	once	NA	TRBJ1-4	CASSFGGASEKLFF	TGTGCCAGCAGCTTCGGGGGGGCAAGCGAAAAACTGTTTTTT
TRBV27	NA	TRBD1	TRBJ2-2	CASSPWTGVGGELFF	TGTGCCAGCAGTCCCTGGACAGGGGTTGGCGGGGAGCTGTTTTTT
TRBV19	NA	NA	TRBJ2-7	CASSTDSRAAYEQYF	TGTGCCAGTAGTACGGACTCCCGGGCAGCCTACGAGCAGTACTTC
TRBV5-3	NA	TRBD2	TRBJ2-7	CASSSLTSGPYEQYF	TGTGCCAGCAGCTCTCTGACTAGCGGCCCCTACGAGCAGTACTTC
TRBV27	NA	NA	TRBJ1-6	CASSSLTSSYNSPLHF	TGTGCCAGCAGTTCTTTGACTTCCTCCTATAATTCACCCCTCCACTTT
TRBV5-1	NA	NA	TRBJ2-1	CASSDRGYNEQFF	TGCGCCAGCAGCGACCGGGGGTACAATGAGCAGTTCTTC
TRBV5-1	NA	TRBD2	TRBJ2-2	CASSVTPPGLAGVRTGELFF	TGCGCCAGCAGCGTCACCCCCCCGGGACTAGCGGGAGTGCGTACCGGGGAGCTGTTTTTT
TRBV19	NA	NA	TRBJ1-2	CASSTGQLLVYGYTF	TGTGCCAGTAGTACCGGACAGCTATTGGTTTATGGCTACACCTTC
TRBV2	NA	TRBD1	TRBJ2-3	CASSDPPWGTGRTDTQYF	TGTGCCAGCAGTGACCCACCATGGGGGACAGGGAGGACAGATACGCAGTATTTT
TRBV18	NA	NA	TRBJ2-6	CASSRNSYSGANVLTF	TGTGCCAGCTCACGTAACAGCTATTCTGGGGCCAACGTCCTGACTTTC
TRBV28	NA	NA	TRBJ2-3	CASSPLGGATDTQYF	TGTGCCAGCAGCCCCCTGGGGGGAGCCACAGATACGCAGTATTTT
TRBV9	NA	TRBD2	TRBJ2-1	CASSTKGLAGGNEQFF	TGTGCCAGCAGCACCAAGGGACTAGCGGGGGGCAATGAGCAGTTCTTC
TRBV6-5	once	NA	TRBJ1-5	CASSPLIAGNQPQHF	TGTGCCAGCAGTCCGCTTATCGCAGGGAATCAGCCCCAGCATTTT